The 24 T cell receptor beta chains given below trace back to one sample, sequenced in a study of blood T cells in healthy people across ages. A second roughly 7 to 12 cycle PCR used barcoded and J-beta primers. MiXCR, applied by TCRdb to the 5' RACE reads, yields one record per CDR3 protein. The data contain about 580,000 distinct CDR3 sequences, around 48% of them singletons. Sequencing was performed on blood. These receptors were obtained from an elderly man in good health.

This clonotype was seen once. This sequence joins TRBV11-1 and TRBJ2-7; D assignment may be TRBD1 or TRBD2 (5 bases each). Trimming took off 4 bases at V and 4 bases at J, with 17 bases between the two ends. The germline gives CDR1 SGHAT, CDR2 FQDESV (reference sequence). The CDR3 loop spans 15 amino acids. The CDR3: CASSSRGAHGYEQYF. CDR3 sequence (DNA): TGTGCCAGCAGCTCACGGGGCGCCCACGGGTACGAGCAGTACTTC. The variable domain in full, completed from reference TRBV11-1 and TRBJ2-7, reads EAEVAQSPRYKITEKSQAVAFWCDPISGHATLYWYRQILGQGPELLVQFQDESVVDDSQLPKDRFSAERLKGVDSTLKIQPAELGDSAMYLCASSSRGAHGYEQYFGPGTRLTVT.

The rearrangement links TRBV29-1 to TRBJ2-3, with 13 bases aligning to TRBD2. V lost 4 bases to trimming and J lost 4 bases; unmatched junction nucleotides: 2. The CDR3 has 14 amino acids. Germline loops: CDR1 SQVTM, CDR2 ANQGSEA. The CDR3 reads CSVGTSGRADTQYF. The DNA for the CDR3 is TGCAGCGTTGGTACTAGCGGGAGGGCAGATACGCAGTATTTT.

The CDR3 reads CASRGTGGMNGYTF. The DNA of the CDR3 is TGTGCCAGCAGGGGGACAGGGGGAATGAATGGCTACACCTTC. This chain uses TRBV28 with TRBJ1-2; 11 bases are a match to TRBD1. Germline V CDR1 and CDR2: MDHEN, SYDVKM. This CDR3 is 14 amino acids long. The V and J ends lost 6 bases and 6 bases, in that order; junction bases with no gene match: 6.

CDR3 in amino acids: CASSTGINSPLHF. CDR3 bases: TGCGCCAGCAGCACCGGGATAAATTCACCCCTCCACTTT. The chain couples TRBV5-1 to TRBJ1-6; no clear D gene. The CDR3 length is 13 residues. V shed 4 bases and J shed 7 bases, with 9 bases lying between them. Germline V gives CDR1 SGHRS, CDR2 YFSETQ.

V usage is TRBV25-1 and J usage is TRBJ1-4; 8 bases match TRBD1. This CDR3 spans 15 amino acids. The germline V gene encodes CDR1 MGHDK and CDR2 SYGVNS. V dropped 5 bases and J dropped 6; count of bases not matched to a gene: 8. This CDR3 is CASSNTGTGDEKLFF. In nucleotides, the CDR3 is TGTGCCAGCAGTAATACCGGGACAGGAGATGAAAAACTGTTTTTT.

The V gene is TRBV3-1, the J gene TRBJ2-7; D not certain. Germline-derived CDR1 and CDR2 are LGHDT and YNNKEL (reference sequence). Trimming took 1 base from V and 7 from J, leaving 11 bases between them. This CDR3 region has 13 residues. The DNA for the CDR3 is TGTGCCAGCAGCCAAGCACGTAGTTGGGAGCAGTACTTC. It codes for CASSQARSWEQYF.

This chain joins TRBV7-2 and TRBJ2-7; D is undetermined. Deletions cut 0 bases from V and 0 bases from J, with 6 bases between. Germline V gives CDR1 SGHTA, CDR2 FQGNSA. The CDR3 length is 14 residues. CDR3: CASSLAHSSYEQYF. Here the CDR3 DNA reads TGTGCCAGCAGCTTAGCCCACAGCTCCTACGAGCAGTACTTC.

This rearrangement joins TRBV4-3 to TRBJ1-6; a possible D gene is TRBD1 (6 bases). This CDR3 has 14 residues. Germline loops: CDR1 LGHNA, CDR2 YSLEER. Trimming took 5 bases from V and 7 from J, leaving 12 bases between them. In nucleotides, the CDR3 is TGCGCCAGCAGCAGGGGTCAGGGGAATTCACCCCTCCACTTT. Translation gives CASSRGQGNSPLHF.

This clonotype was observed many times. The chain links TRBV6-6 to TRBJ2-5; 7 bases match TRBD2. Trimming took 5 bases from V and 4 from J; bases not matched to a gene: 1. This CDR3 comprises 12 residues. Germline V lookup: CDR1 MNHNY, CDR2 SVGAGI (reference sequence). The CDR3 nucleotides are TGTGCCAGCAGTGGGGAGGGAGAGACCCAGTACTTC. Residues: CASSGEGETQYF.

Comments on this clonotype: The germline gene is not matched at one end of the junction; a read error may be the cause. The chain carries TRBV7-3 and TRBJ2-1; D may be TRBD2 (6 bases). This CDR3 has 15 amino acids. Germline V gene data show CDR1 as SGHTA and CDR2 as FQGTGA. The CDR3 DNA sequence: TGTGTCAGCAGCTTACAAGCGGGCCCCTGCAATGAGCAGTTCTTC. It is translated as CVSSLQAGPCNEQFF. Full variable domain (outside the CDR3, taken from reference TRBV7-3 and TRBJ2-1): GAGVSQTPSNKVTEKGKYVELRCDPISGHTALYWYRQSLGQGPEFLIYFQGTGAADDSGLPNDRFFAVRPEGSVSTLKIQRTERGDSAVYLCVSSLQAGPCNEQFFGPGTRLTVL.

The CDR3, as DNA: TGTGCCACCCGGCGGGGCACAGATACGCAGTATTTT. This sequence encodes CATRRGTDTQYF. The rearrangement links TRBV6-1 to TRBJ2-3; possible D gene TRBD2, 5 bases. This CDR3 is 12 amino acids long. CDR1 MNHNS and CDR2 SASEGT come from the germline V gene. Trimming took off 10 bases at V and 1 base at J, with 9 bases between the two ends.

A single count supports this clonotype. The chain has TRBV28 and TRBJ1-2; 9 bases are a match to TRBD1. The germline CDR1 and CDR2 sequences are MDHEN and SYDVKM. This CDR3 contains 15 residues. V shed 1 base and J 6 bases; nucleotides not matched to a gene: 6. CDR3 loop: CASSLLGGQGNGYTF. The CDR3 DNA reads TGTGCCAGCAGTTTATTGGGAGGACAGGGGAATGGCTACACCTTC.

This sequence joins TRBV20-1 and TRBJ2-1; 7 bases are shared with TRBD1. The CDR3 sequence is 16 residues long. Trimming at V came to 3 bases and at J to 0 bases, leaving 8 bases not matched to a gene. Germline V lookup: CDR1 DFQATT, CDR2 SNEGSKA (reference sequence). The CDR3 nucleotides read TGCAGTGCTAGGAATAGTGACAGGGTCTCCTACAATGAGCAGTTCTTC. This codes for CSARNSDRVSYNEQFF.

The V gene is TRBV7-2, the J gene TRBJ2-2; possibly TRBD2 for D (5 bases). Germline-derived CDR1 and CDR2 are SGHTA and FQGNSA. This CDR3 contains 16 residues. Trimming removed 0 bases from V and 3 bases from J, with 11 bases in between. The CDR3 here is CASSLARASYTGELFF. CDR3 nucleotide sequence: TGTGCCAGCAGCTTAGCGCGGGCTAGTTACACCGGGGAGCTGTTTTTT.

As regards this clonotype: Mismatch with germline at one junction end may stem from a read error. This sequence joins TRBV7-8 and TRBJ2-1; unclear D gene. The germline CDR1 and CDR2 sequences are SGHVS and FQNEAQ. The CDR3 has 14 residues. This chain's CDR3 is CASSLAAPYNKQFF. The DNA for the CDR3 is TGTGCCAGCAGCTTGGCGGCCCCCTACAATAAGCAGTTCTTC.

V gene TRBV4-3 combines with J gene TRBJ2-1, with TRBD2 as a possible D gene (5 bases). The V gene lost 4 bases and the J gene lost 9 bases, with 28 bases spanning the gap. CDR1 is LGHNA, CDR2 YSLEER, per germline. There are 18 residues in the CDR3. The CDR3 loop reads CASSPNPHGSSWEIEQFF. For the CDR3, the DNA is TGCGCCAGCAGCCCCAACCCCCACGGGTCTTCATGGGAGATTGAGCAGTTCTTC.

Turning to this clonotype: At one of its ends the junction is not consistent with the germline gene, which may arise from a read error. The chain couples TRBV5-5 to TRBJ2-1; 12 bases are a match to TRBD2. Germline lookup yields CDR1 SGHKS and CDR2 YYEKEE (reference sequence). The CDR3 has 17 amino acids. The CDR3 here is CAGSSLAGGSSYNEQFF. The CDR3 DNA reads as TGTGCCGGCAGCTCCCTAGCGGGGGGGAGCTCCTACAATGAGCAGTTCTTC.

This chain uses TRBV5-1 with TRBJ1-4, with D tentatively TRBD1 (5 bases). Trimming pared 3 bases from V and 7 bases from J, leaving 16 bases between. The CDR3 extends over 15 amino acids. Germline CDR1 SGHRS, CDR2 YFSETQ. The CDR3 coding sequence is TGCGCCAGCAGCTGGGGGGACCGCGGAGGTGAAAAACTGTTTTTT. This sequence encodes CASSWGDRGGEKLFF.

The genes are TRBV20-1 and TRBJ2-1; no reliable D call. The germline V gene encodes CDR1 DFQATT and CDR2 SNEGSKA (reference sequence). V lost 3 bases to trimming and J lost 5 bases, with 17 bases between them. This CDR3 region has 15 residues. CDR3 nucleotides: TGCAGTGCTAGTTCCGGTGAGACGATAGACAATGAGCAGTTCTTC. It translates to CSASSGETIDNEQFF.

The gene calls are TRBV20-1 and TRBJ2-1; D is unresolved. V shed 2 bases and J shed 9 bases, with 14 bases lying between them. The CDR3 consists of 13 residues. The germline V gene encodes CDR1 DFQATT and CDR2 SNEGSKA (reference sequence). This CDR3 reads CSARPTPRFEQFF. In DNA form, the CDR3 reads TGCAGTGCTAGACCTACTCCCAGATTTGAGCAGTTCTTC.

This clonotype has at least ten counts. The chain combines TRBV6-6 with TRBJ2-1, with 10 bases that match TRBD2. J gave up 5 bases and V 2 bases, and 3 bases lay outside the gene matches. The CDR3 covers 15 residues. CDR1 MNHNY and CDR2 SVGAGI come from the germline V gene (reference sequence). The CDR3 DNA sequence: TGTGCCAGCAGTTACGGAGGGACTAGCGACAATGAGCAGTTCTTC. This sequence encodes CASSYGGTSDNEQFF.

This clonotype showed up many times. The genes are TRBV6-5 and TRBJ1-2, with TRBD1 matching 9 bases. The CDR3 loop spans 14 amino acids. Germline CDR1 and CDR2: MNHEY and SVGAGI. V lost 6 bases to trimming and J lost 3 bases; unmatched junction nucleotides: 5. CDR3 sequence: CASRIQGADYGYTF. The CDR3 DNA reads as TGTGCCAGCAGGATACAGGGGGCGGACTATGGCTACACCTTC.

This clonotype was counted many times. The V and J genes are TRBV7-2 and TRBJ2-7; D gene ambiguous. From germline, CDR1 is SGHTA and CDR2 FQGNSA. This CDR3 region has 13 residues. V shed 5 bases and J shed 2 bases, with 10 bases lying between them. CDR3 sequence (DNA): TGTGCCAGCAGCCAGGACCGCACCTACGAGCAGTACTTC. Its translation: CASSQDRTYEQYF.

CDR3 sequence (DNA): TGTGCCAGCAACCTCGGGGCGCAGTACGAGCAGTACTTC. It codes for CASNLGAQYEQYF. This chain connects TRBV7-9 to TRBJ2-7, with D perhaps assigned TRBD1 or TRBD2 (5 bases each). CDR3 length: 13 residues. Trimming pared 7 bases from V and 4 bases from J, leaving 14 bases between. CDR1 is SEHNR and CDR2 is FQNEAQ in the germline V gene (reference sequence).